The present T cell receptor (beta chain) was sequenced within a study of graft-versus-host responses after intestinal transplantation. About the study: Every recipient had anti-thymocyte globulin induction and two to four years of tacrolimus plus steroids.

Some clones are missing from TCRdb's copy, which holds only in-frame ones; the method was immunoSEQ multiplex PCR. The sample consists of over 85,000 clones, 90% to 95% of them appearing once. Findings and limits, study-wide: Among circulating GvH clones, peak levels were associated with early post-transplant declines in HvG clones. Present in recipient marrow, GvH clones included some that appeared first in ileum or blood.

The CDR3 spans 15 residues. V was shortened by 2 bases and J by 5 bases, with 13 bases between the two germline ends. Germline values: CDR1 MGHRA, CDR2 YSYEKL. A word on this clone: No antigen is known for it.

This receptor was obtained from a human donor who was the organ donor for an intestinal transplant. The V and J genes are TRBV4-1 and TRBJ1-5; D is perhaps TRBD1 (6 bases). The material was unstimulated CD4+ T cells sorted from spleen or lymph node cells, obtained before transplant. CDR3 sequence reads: CASSQNREEDQPQHF. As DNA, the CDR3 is TGCGCCAGCAGCCAAAACAGGGAAGAGGATCAGCCCCAGCATTTT.